A single T cell receptor (beta chain) is shown here with its context. Antigen unknown. Sequencing ends 3 residues short of the CDR3 end; the germline J gene provides the rest. The entry originates in a study of T cells in women clearing cervical HPV infection. In the study overall: Controls gave blood once infection was undetectable; cases at lesion identification. Case blood was drawn a median around 150 days after lesion detection.

J was trimmed by 5 bases and V by 5 bases; bases with no gene match: 7. The CDR3 is 15 amino acids. CDR1 is LNHDA and CDR2 is SQIVND in the germline V gene (reference sequence). Measured with immunoSEQ multiplex PCR; TCRdb has only the in-frame clones, and not every one. The sample holds 20,000 to 25,000 clones. Study results and limitations: CIN3+ cases had significantly higher TCR richness than controls; evenness did not differ.

The TCR sequence derives from a woman between 18 and 70 years old with a cervical HPV16 infection that either progressed to CIN3+ or cleared (not recorded which). This chain uses TRBV19 with TRBJ1-5; TRBD1 matches at 9 bases. The specimen sequenced was blood buffy coat. CDR3 DNA (partial): TGTGCCAGTAGTCTATTACGGGACAGGGATCAGCCC. It encodes CASSLLRDRDQP. The complete CDR3 sequence is CASSLLRDRDQPQHF.